Listed below are T cell receptor beta chains from one sample, sequenced in a study of cytomegalovirus exposure and HLA in healthy donors. This table comes from immunoSEQ multiplex PCR, and its TCRdb copy is limited to in-frame clones, with some not included. The sample features 200,000 to 250,000 clones, with over 0.75% in its top ten. Sequencing used PBMCs. The receptors stem from a woman under 40 in good health and CMV-seropositive. The CDR3 runs from the conserved cysteine through the conserved F or W. A D gene is named only where the DNA matches it firmly.

D gene	J gene	V gene	CDR3 protein	CDR3 DNA
TRBD1	TRBJ2-7	TRBV19	CASSIGTGGSEQYF	TGTGCCAGTAGTATTGGGACAGGGGGCTCCGAGCAGTACTTC
.	TRBJ2-7	TRBV28	CASNLLSAGTYEQYF	TGTGCCAGCAACCTGTTATCGGCAGGTACCTACGAGCAGTACTTC
.	TRBJ2-5	TRBV19	CASRTEYTGIWETQYF	TGTGCCAGTAGGACGGAATATACGGGGATTTGGGAGACCCAGTACTTC
TRBD2	TRBJ2-1	TRBV5-1	CASSFLGLAGENEQFF	TGCGCCAGCAGCTTTCTTGGACTAGCGGGAGAAAATGAGCAGTTCTTC
.	TRBJ1-3	TRBV28	CASRQGLGGGNTIYF	TGTGCCAGCAGACAGGGATTGGGGGGGGGAAACACCATATATTTT
TRBD2	TRBJ2-1	TRBV7-6	CASSGGDPSSYNEQFF	TGTGCCAGTAGCGGGGGGGACCCTAGCTCCTACAATGAGCAGTTCTTC
.	TRBJ2-7	TRBV2	CASRARSYEQYF	TGTGCCAGCAGGGCGAGGTCCTACGAGCAGTACTTC
.	TRBJ1-2	TRBV6-1	CASTDPGKWGYTF	TGTGCCAGCACCGATCCAGGGAAATGGGGCTACACCTTC
.	TRBJ2-1	TRBV6-1	CASSLDAGAYNEQFF	TGTGCCAGCAGTTTGGATGCAGGGGCATACAATGAGCAGTTCTTC
TRBD2	TRBJ2-2	TRBV29-1	CSAGGNTGELFF	TGCAGCGCGGGGGGGAACACCGGGGAGCTGTTTTTT
TRBD1	TRBJ1-2	TRBV2	CASSGQGYYGYTF	TGTGCCAGCAGTGGACAGGGGTACTATGGCTACACCTTC
.	TRBJ2-7	TRBV30	CAWSVVGHPTYEQYF	TGTGCCTGGAGTGTGGTTGGACACCCGACCTACGAGCAGTACTTC
.	TRBJ1-1	TRBV5-6	CASSLFEGGAEAFF	TGTGCCAGCAGCTTGTTTGAGGGTGGTGCTGAAGCTTTCTTT
TRBD1	TRBJ1-5	TRBV18	CASSRDRGHSGNQPQHF	TGTGCCAGCTCACGCGACAGGGGGCATTCGGGCAATCAGCCCCAGCATTTT
TRBD1	TRBJ2-7	TRBV6-5	CASRFGGTGFYEQYF	TGTGCCAGCAGATTTGGCGGGACAGGGTTCTACGAGCAGTACTTC
TRBD1	TRBJ1-2	TRBV25-1	CASSAGQGYGYTF	TGTGCCAGTAGCGCCGGACAGGGTTACGGCTACACCTTC
TRBD2	TRBJ2-7	TRBV5-1	CASRDPGLAGASSYEQYF	TGCGCCAGCAGGGATCCGGGACTAGCGGGGGCCAGCTCCTACGAGCAGTACTTC
.	TRBJ1-5	TRBV19	CASTTLQGSNQPQHF	TGTGCCAGTACCACATTACAGGGTAGCAATCAGCCCCAGCATTTT
.	TRBJ2-3	TRBV4-1	CASSLQVPDTQYF	TGCGCCAGCAGCCTCCAGGTCCCAGATACGCAGTATTTT
.	TRBJ2-5	TRBV7-9	CASSFAGASETQYF	TGTGCCAGCAGCTTTGCCGGAGCTTCAGAGACCCAGTACTTC
.	TRBJ1-5	TRBV5-8	CASSLTGNQPQHF	TGTGCCAGCAGCCTGACAGGTAACCAGCCCCAGCATTTT
.	TRBJ1-2	TRBV28	CASSLSQGYGYTF	TGTGCCAGCAGTTTGTCGCAGGGCTATGGCTACACCTTC
.	TRBJ2-5	TRBV5-6	CASSLGPPGAQYF	TGTGCCAGCAGCTTGGGACCCCCCGGGGCCCAGTACTTC
TRBD1	TRBJ1-2	TRBV5-1	CASSLETGGHGYTF	TGCGCCAGCAGCTTGGAAACAGGGGGACATGGCTACACCTTC
.	TRBJ2-7	TRBV7-2	CASSLEGHYYEQYF	TGTGCCAGCAGCTTAGAAGGACACTACTACGAGCAGTACTTC
.	TRBJ1-1	TRBV5-4	CASSSVNTEAFF	TGTGCCAGCAGCTCCGTGAACACTGAAGCTTTCTTT
TRBD1	TRBJ2-2	TRBV2	CASSFYAGTDYTGELFF	TGTGCCAGCAGCTTCTATGCCGGGACAGATTATACCGGGGAGCTGTTTTTT
.	TRBJ1-1	TRBV6-5	CASIQGLNTEAFF	TGTGCCAGCATTCAGGGATTGAACACTGAAGCTTTCTTT
.	TRBJ2-1	TRBV27	CASSKRTASNEQFF	TGTGCCAGCAGTAAGCGGACAGCCTCCAATGAGCAGTTCTTC